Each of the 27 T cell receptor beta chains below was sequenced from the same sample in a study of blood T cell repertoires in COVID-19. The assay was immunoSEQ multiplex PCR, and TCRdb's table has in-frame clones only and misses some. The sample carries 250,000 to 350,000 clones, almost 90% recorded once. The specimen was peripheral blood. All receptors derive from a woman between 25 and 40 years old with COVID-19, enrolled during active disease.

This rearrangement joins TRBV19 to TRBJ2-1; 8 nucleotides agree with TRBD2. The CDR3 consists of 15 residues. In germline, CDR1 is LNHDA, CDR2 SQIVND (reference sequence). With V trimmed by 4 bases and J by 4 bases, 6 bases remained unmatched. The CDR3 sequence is CASSTGGGGYNEQFF. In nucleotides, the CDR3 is TGTGCCAGTAGTACCGGAGGCGGGGGGTACAATGAGCAGTTCTTC.

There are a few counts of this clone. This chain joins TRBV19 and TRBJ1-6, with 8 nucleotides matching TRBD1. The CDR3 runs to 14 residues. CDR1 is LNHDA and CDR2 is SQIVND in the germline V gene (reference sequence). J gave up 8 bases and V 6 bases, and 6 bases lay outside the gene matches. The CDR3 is CASSDRGLDSPLHF. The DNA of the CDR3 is TGTGCCAGTAGCGACAGGGGATTGGATTCACCCCTCCACTTT.

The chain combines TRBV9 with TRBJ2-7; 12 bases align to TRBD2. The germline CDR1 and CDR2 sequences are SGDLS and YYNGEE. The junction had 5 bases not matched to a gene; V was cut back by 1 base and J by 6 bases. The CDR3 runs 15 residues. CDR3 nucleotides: TGTGCCAGCAGCGTACTAGCGGGAGGGCCTGCCGAGCAGTACTTC. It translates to CASSVLAGGPAEQYF.

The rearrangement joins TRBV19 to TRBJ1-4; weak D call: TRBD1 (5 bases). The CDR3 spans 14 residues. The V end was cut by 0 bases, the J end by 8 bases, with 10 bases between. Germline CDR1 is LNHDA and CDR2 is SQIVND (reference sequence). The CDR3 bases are TGTGCCAGTAGTATAGATCAGGGAGGGGAAAAACTGTTTTTT. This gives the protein CASSIDQGGEKLFF.

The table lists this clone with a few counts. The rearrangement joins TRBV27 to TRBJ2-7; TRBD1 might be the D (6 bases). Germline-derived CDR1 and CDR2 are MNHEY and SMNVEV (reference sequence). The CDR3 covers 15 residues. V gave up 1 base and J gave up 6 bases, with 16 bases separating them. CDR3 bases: TGTGCCAGCAGTTTATTAAGGGGGATTCCTACCGAGCAGTACTTC. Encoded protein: CASSLLRGIPTEQYF.

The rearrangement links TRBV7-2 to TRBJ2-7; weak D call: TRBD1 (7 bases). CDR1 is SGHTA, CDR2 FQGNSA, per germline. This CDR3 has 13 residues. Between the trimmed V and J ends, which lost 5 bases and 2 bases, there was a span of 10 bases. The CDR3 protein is CASSPRGAYEQYF. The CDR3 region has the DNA TGTGCCAGCAGCCCCAGGGGGGCCTACGAGCAGTACTTC.

CDR3 in amino acids: CASTHRGTDTQYF. In DNA form, the CDR3 reads TGTGCCAGCACCCACAGGGGCACAGATACGCAGTATTTT. This chain connects TRBV3-1 (or the pseudogene TRBV3-2) to TRBJ2-3; the D gene is possibly TRBD1 (6 bases). Germline V gene data show CDR1 as LGHDT and CDR2 as YNNKEL (reference sequence). The CDR3 consists of 13 residues. Trimming left V 7 bases short and J 1 base short, with 9 bases between.

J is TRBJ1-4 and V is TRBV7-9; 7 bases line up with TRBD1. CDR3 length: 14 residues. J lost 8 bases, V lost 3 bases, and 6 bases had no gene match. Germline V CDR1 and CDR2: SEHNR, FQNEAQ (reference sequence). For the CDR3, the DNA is TGTGCCAGCAGCTTCGAGGGGGCGCGGGAAAAACTGTTTTTT. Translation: CASSFEGAREKLFF.

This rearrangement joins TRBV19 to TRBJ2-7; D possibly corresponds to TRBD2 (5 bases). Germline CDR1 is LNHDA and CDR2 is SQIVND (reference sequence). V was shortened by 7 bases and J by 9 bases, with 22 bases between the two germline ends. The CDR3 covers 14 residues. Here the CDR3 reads CASNSGVPGLGQYF. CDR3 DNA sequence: TGTGCCAGTAACTCAGGCGTCCCGGGGTTGGGGCAGTACTTC.

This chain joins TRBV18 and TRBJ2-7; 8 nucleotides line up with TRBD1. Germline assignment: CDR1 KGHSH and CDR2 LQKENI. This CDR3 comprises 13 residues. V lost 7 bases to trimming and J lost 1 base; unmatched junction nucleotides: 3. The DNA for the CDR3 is TGTGCCAGCTATGGGACAGGTTCCTACGAGCAGTACTTC. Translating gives CASYGTGSYEQYF. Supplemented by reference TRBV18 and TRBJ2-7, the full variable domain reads NAGVMQNPRHLVRRRGQEARLRCSPMKGHSHVYWYRQLPEEGLKFMVYLQKENIIDESGMPKERFSAEFPKEGPSILRIQQVVRGDSAAYFCASYGTGSYEQYFGPGTRLTVT.

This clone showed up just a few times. The CDR3 DNA reads as TGTGCCAGCAGTTTGCGTAGCGGGAGACGGGATACGCAGTATTTT. Protein sequence: CASSLRSGRRDTQYF. This sequence joins TRBV27 and TRBJ2-3, with 9 nucleotides matching TRBD2. V gave up 3 bases and J gave up 6 bases; unmatched junction bases: 7. There are 15 residues in the CDR3. Germline V gene sequence: CDR1 MNHEY, CDR2 SMNVEV (reference sequence).

CDR3 DNA: TGCGCCAGCGCCCTCCGGCAGGGAATAGAGTCACCCCTCCACTTT. Its protein product is CASALRQGIESPLHF. The rearrangement joins TRBV5-1 to TRBJ1-6; D is possibly TRBD1 (5 bases). Trimming took off 7 bases at V and 10 bases at J, with 21 bases between the two ends. CDR1 is SGHRS, CDR2 YFSETQ, per germline. This CDR3 region has 15 residues.

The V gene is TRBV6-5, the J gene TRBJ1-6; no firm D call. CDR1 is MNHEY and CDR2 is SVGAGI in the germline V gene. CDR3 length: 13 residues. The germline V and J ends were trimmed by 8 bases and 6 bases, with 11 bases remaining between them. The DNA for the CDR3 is TGTGCCAGCGGTCAGGCGTCTAATTCACCCCTCCACTTT. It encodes CASGQASNSPLHF.

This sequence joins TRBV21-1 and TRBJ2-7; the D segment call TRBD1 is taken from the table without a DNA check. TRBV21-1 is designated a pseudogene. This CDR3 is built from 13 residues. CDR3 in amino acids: CASTSDRDYEQYF. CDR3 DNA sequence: TGTGCCAGCACCTCGGACAGGGACTACGAGCAGTACTTC.

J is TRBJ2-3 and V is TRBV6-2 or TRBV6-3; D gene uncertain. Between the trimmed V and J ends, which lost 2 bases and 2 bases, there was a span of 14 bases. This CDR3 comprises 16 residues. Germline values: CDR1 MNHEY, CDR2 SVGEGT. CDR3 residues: CASSYDTVKDTDTQYF. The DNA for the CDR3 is TGTGCCAGCAGTTACGATACAGTGAAAGACACAGATACGCAGTATTTT.

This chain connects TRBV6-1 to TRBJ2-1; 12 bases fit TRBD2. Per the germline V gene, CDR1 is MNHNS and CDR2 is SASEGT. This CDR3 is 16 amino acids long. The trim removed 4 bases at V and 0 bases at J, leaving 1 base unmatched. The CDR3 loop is CASSVTSGGSYNEQFF. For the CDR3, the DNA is TGTGCCAGCAGTGTGACTAGCGGGGGCTCCTACAATGAGCAGTTCTTC.

Here the CDR3 reads CASTLRGGRNTIYF. CDR3 in DNA: TGTGCCAGCACCCTCAGGGGCGGCCGAAACACCATATATTTT. The chain couples TRBV6-5 to TRBJ1-3, with a tentative D call TRBD1 (6 bases). CDR3 length equals 14 residues. The germline V gene encodes CDR1 MNHEY and CDR2 SVGAGI. Between the trimmed V and J ends, which lost 7 bases and 5 bases, there was a span of 15 bases.

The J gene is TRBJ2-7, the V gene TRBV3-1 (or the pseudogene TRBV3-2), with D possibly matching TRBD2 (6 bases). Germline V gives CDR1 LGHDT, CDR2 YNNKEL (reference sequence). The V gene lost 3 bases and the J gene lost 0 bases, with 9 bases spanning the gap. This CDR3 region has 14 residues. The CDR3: CASSQGLFSYEQYF. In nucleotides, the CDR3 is TGTGCCAGCAGCCAGGGACTGTTCTCCTACGAGCAGTACTTC.

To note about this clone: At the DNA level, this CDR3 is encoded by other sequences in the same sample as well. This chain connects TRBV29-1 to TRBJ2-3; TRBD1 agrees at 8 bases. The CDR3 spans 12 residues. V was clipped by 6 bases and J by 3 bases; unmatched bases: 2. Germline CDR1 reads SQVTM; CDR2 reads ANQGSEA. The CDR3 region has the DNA TGCAGCGTCGACAGGGGAACAGATACGCAGTATTTT. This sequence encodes CSVDRGTDTQYF.

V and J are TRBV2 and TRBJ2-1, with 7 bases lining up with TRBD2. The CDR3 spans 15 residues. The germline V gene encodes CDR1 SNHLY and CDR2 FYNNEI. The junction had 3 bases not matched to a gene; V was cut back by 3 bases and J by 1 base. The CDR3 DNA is TGTGCCAGCAGTGAGGACGGGGGGTCCTACAATGAGCAGTTCTTC. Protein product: CASSEDGGSYNEQFF.

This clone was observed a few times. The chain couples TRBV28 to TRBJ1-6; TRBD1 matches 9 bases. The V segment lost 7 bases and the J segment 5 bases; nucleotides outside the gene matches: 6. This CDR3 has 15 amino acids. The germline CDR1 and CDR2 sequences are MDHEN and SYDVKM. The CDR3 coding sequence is TGTGCCAGCACCCCCCGGGACAGGGATAATTCACCCCTCCACTTT. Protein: CASTPRDRDNSPLHF.

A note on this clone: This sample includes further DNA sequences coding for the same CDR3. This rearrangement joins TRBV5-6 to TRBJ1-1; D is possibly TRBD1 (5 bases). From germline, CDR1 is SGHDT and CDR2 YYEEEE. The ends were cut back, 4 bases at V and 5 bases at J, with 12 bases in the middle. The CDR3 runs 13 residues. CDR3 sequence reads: CASSLPGGTEAFF. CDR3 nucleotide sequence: TGTGCCAGCAGCCTCCCGGGGGGAACTGAAGCTTTCTTT.

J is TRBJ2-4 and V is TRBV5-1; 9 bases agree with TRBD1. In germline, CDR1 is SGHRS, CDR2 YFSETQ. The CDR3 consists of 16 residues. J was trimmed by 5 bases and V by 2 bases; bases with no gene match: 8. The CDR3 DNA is TGCGCCAGCAGCTTTGATCCGGGACAGGGCGAAAACATTCAGTACTTC. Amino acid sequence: CASSFDPGQGENIQYF.

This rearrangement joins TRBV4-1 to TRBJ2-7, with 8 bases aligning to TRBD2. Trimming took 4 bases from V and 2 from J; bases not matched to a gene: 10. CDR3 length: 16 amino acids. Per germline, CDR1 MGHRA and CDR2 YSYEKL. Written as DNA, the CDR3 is TGCGCCAGCAGCCCTTCCAAGCGGGAGTCTACCTACGAGCAGTACTTC. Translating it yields CASSPSKRESTYEQYF.

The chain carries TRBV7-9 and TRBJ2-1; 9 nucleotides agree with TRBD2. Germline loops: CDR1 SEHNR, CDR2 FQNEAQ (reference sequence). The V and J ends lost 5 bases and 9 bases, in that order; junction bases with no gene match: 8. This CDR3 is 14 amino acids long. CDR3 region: CASSPGTSFGEQFF. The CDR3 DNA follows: TGTGCCAGCAGCCCCGGGACTAGCTTTGGTGAGCAGTTCTTC.

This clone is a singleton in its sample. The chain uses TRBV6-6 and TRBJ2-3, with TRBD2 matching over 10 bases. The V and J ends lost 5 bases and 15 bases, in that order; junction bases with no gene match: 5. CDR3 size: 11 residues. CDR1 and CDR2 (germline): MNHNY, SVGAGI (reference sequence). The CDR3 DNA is TGTGCCAGCAGTCCGACTAGCGGGTTATATTTT. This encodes CASSPTSGLYF.

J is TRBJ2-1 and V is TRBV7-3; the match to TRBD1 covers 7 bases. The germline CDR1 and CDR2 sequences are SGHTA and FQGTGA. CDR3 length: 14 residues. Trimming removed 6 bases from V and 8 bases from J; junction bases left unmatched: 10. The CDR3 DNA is TGTGCCAGCAGTGACTCGGGACAGTTCGATGAGCAGTTCTTC. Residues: CASSDSGQFDEQFF.